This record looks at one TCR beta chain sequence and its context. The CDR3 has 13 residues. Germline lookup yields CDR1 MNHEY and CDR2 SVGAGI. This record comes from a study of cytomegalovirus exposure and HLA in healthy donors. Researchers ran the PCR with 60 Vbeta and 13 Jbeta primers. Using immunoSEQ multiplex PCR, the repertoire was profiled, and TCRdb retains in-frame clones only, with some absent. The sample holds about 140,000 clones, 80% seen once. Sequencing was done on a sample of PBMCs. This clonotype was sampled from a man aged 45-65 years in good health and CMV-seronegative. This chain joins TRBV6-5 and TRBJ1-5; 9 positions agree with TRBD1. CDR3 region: CASGTGRNQPQHF. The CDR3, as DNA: TGTGCTAGCGGGACAGGGCGCAATCAGCCCCAGCATTTT.